These T cell receptor beta chains were read from a single sample in a study of cytomegalovirus exposure and HLA in healthy donors. The method was immunoSEQ multiplex PCR; TCRdb's version includes in-frame clones alone and lacks a portion of them. The table lists around 190,000 clones, around 85% of them singletons. Source material: PBMCs. The receptors shown here come from a woman aged 45 to 65 in good health and CMV-seronegative. Each CDR3 is given with its conserved first and last residue. A D gene is named only where the DNA matches it firmly. A row's size may be missing; if present it is once, few, many or a size class.

J gene | D gene | V gene | clone size | CDR3 protein | CDR3 DNA
TRBJ1-4 | - | TRBV27 | - | CASRTGTQNEKLFF | TGTGCCAGCAGAACCGGGACACAGAATGAAAAACTGTTTTTT
TRBJ2-7 | - | TRBV6-5 | few | CASSYEESSYEQYF | TGTGCCAGCAGTTACGAGGAGAGCTCCTACGAGCAGTACTTC
TRBJ2-1 | - | TRBV10-3 | - | CASRDSEYSNEQFF | TGTGCCTCCCGGGACTCCGAATATTCTAATGAGCAGTTCTTC
TRBJ2-7 | TRBD1 | TRBV6-1 | - | CASSTGQLGGYEQYF | TGTGCCAGCAGTACGGGACAGTTGGGTGGATACGAGCAGTACTTC
TRBJ2-3 | TRBD2 | TRBV4-3 | once | CASSPGLAGADTQYF | TGCGCCAGCAGCCCGGGACTAGCGGGAGCAGATACGCAGTATTTT
TRBJ1-2 | TRBD1 | TRBV19 | once | CASTMDRGVNYGYTF | TGTGCCAGTACTATGGACAGGGGAGTCAACTATGGCTACACCTTC
TRBJ2-5 | TRBD2 | TRBV11-2 | - | CASSFSGRVGETQYF | TGTGCCAGCAGCTTTAGCGGGAGGGTCGGGGAGACCCAGTACTTC
TRBJ2-7 | - | TRBV28 | - | CASTRVHEQYF | TGTGCCAGCACCCGCGTCCACGAGCAGTACTTC
TRBJ2-7 | - | TRBV28 | - | CASRDFLSYEQYF | TGTGCCAGCCGGGACTTTCTCTCCTACGAGCAGTACTTC
TRBJ2-1 | TRBD2 | TRBV10-1 | - | CASSEPIAGHNEQFF | TGCGCCAGCAGTGAACCGATAGCGGGGCATAATGAGCAGTTCTTC
TRBJ2-1 | - | TRBV28 | - | CASSHRLVRLHEQFF | TGTGCCAGCAGTCATCGACTAGTTCGGCTCCATGAGCAGTTCTTC
TRBJ2-3 | TRBD2 | TRBV6-5 | - | CASSSRKLAGEDTQYF | TGTGCCAGCAGTTCGCGGAAACTAGCGGGAGAAGATACGCAGTATTTT
TRBJ2-2 | TRBD1 | TRBV19 | - | CASSGTGVGELFF | TGTGCCAGTAGCGGGACAGGGGTCGGGGAGCTGTTTTTT
TRBJ2-7 | TRBD2 | TRBV5-8 | - | CASSPGTSGTNEQYF | TGTGCCAGCAGCCCCGGGACTAGCGGGACCAACGAGCAGTACTTC
TRBJ2-7 | - | TRBV6-5 | - | CASSPQISSTYEQYF | TGTGCCAGCAGCCCACAGATCAGCAGTACCTACGAGCAGTACTTC
TRBJ1-1 | TRBD1 | TRBV5-1 | - | CASSAGHRGNTEAFF | TGCGCCAGCAGCGCCGGACACAGGGGGAACACTGAAGCTTTCTTT
TRBJ2-1 | TRBD2 | TRBV6-1 | many | CASSDYGRASSEEQFF | TGTGCCAGCAGTGATTACGGGAGGGCCTCATCTGAGGAGCAGTTCTTC
TRBJ2-1 | - | TRBV6-5 | - | CASSPQKNEQFF | TGTGCCAGCTCCCCCCAGAAGAATGAGCAGTTCTTC